These 27 T cell receptor beta chains originate from one sample sequenced in a study of cytomegalovirus exposure and HLA in healthy donors. Primers included in the PCR were 60 Vbeta and 13 Jbeta primers. Method: immunoSEQ multiplex PCR; TCRdb's copy keeps in-frame clones and lacks some. This sample's table has about 130,000 clones. Specimen: PBMCs. These receptors all come from a woman aged 40 to 50 in good health and CMV-seropositive.

The V gene is TRBV5-1, the J gene TRBJ2-3; 9 bases agree with TRBD2. Germline assignment: CDR1 SGHRS and CDR2 YFSETQ. The CDR3 spans 14 residues. The trim removed 8 bases at V and 4 bases at J, leaving 8 bases unmatched. The CDR3 DNA reads as TGCGCCAGGGGGAACCTAGCGGGGCCAGATACGCAGTATTTT. Encoded protein: CARGNLAGPDTQYF.

This chain connects TRBV6-5 to TRBJ2-2, with 8 bases fitting TRBD2. Germline assignment: CDR1 MNHEY and CDR2 SVGAGI. The CDR3 length is 15 residues. V was pared by 5 bases and J by 7 bases, with 9 bases of the junction left unmatched. This chain's CDR3 is CASSSSGTAGGELFF. CDR3 nucleotide sequence: TGTGCCAGCAGTAGTAGCGGGACGGCGGGCGGGGAGCTGTTTTTT.

V is TRBV28 and J is TRBJ1-5; 9 nucleotides agree with TRBD1. With 5 bases clipped from V and 7 bases from J, the junction kept 21 bases outside the gene matches. CDR1 and CDR2 (germline): MDHEN, SYDVKM. This CDR3 has 19 amino acids. CDR3: CASSPGTGLSGGKRQPQHF. The DNA for the CDR3 is TGTGCCAGCAGTCCCGGGACAGGGTTGTCGGGTGGAAAAAGGCAGCCCCAGCATTTT.

V gene TRBV28 combines with J gene TRBJ2-7; maybe TRBD1 (6 bases). CDR3 length equals 16 residues. Germline assignment: CDR1 MDHEN and CDR2 SYDVKM. V lost 7 bases to trimming and J lost 2 bases, with 21 bases between them. Written as DNA, the CDR3 is TGTGCCAGCATACTAAAGGGACAAAGAGGAACCTACGAGCAGTACTTC. Amino acids: CASILKGQRGTYEQYF.

V and J are TRBV7-9 and TRBJ1-1; tentatively, D is TRBD1 (5 bases). CDR3 length: 14 residues. The V gene lost 2 bases and the J gene lost 3 bases, with 10 bases spanning the gap. CDR1 is SEHNR, CDR2 FQNEAQ, per germline (reference sequence). CDR3 nucleotides: TGTGCCAGCAGCTTACTGGGGGGGGACACTGAAGCTTTCTTT. Its protein is CASSLLGGDTEAFF.

The chain couples TRBV5-1 to TRBJ1-3, with D perhaps TRBD1 (5 bases). This CDR3 is built from 14 residues. Germline CDR1 SGHRS, CDR2 YFSETQ. The ends were cut back, 3 bases at V and 2 bases at J, with 9 bases in the middle. CDR3 bases: TGCGCCAGCAGCTCCCCAGGGACTGGAAACACCATATATTTT. It specifies CASSSPGTGNTIYF.

The chain carries TRBV5-3 and TRBJ1-5, with 7 bases lining up with TRBD1. TRBV5-3 is an ORF, with its function uncertain. The CDR3 runs 17 residues. The V and J ends lost 4 bases and 0 bases, in that order; junction bases with no gene match: 10. The CDR3 is CARSHWDSQYSNQPQHF. The CDR3 bases are TGTGCCAGAAGCCACTGGGACAGCCAGTATAGCAATCAGCCCCAGCATTTT.

This chain joins TRBV7-3 and TRBJ2-2; 10 bases are shared with TRBD2. Per the germline V gene, CDR1 is SGHTA and CDR2 is FQGTGA. CDR3 length: 17 amino acids. V shed 2 bases and J 4 bases; nucleotides not matched to a gene: 7. The CDR3 region has the DNA TGTGCCAGCAGCTTAGAGACTAGCGGGTGGGGCACCGGGGAGCTGTTTTTT. Encoded protein: CASSLETSGWGTGELFF.

The J gene is TRBJ1-6, the V gene TRBV27, with D unclear. This CDR3 contains 16 residues. Germline CDR1 reads MNHEY; CDR2 reads SMNVEV (reference sequence). V lost 6 bases and J lost 9, with 21 bases in between. The CDR3 sequence is CASSFSVDGLASPLHF. Written as DNA, the CDR3 is TGTGCCAGCAGCTTTTCCGTAGACGGGTTGGCTTCACCCCTCCACTTT.

This sequence joins TRBV11-2 and TRBJ2-1; possibly TRBD2 for D (5 bases). The CDR3 covers 14 residues. Between the trimmed V and J ends, which lost 2 bases and 7 bases, there was a span of 12 bases. The germline V gene has CDR1 SGHAT and CDR2 FQNNGV. The CDR3 coding sequence is TGTGCCAGCAGCTTAAGGACTCTTAGTAATGAGCAGTTCTTC. Translation gives CASSLRTLSNEQFF.

The chain combines TRBV5-8 with TRBJ2-2, with TRBD2 matching over 8 bases. In germline, CDR1 is SGHTS, CDR2 YDEGEE. The CDR3 is 16 residues long. V shed 2 bases, J shed 3 bases, and the junction held 6 bases outside the gene matches. The CDR3 coding sequence is TGTGCCAGCAGCTTCGGCGGGAGGATTGACACCGGGGAGCTGTTTTTT. Translating it yields CASSFGGRIDTGELFF.

The chain joins TRBV19 to TRBJ2-3; 10 nucleotides line up with TRBD2. The V and J ends lost 2 bases and 3 bases, in that order; junction bases with no gene match: 11. The CDR3 contains 18 residues. CDR1 and CDR2 from the germline V gene are LNHDA and SQIVND (reference sequence). CDR3 region: CASSIRASGSQSTDTQYF. DNA of the CDR3: TGTGCCAGTAGTATAAGGGCTAGCGGGAGTCAAAGTACAGATACGCAGTATTTT.

This chain connects TRBV5-5 to TRBJ2-7; the match to TRBD1 covers 12 bases. V lost 4 bases and J lost 7; bases outside the gene matches: 9. This CDR3 region has 15 residues. Germline-derived CDR1 and CDR2 are SGHKS and YYEKEE (reference sequence). The CDR3 region has the DNA TGTGCCAGCAGCAGCCCGGGACAGGGGGCACGGGAGCAGTACTTC. This translates into CASSSPGQGAREQYF.

The V gene is TRBV29-1, the J gene TRBJ1-2; tentatively, D is TRBD1 (6 bases). This CDR3 is built from 14 residues. Germline V CDR1 and CDR2: SQVTM, ANQGSEA. Trimming cost V 3 bases and J 4 bases, with 15 bases left between them. The CDR3 sequence: CSVEIGTQGYGYTF. CDR3 sequence (DNA): TGCAGCGTTGAGATCGGGACACAGGGCTATGGCTACACCTTC.

The rearrangement links TRBV27 to TRBJ2-7; 7 nucleotides agree with TRBD1. V shed 3 bases and J 1 base; nucleotides not matched to a gene: 3. The CDR3 is 14 amino acids. Germline V gene sequence: CDR1 MNHEY, CDR2 SMNVEV (reference sequence). The CDR3 is CASSLTGQSYEQYF. The CDR3 nucleotides are TGTGCCAGCAGTTTGACAGGGCAGTCCTACGAGCAGTACTTC.

The rearrangement joins TRBV7-9 to TRBJ2-7; 9 bases match TRBD2. The CDR3 loop spans 15 amino acids. V shed 2 bases, J shed 3 bases, and the junction held 5 bases outside the gene matches. From germline, CDR1 is SEHNR and CDR2 FQNEAQ (reference sequence). The CDR3 loop is CASSLLAGGGYEQYF. The CDR3 region has the DNA TGTGCCAGCAGCTTACTGGCGGGAGGGGGCTACGAGCAGTACTTC. Full variable domain (outside the CDR3, taken from reference TRBV7-9 and TRBJ2-7): DTGVSQNPRHKITKRGQNVTFRCDPISEHNRLYWYRQTLGQGPEFLTYFQNEAQLEKSRLLSDRFSAERPKGSFSTLEIQRTEQGDSAMYLCASSLLAGGGYEQYFGPGTRLTVT.

V usage is TRBV7-2 and J usage is TRBJ2-5, with D uncertain. The CDR3 sequence is 11 residues long. Trimming shortened V by 4 bases and J by 2 bases, and 2 bases separated the two germline ends. Germline CDR1 reads SGHTA; CDR2 reads FQGNSA. This chain's CDR3 is CASSSQETQYF. DNA for the CDR3: TGTGCCAGCAGCTCTCAAGAGACCCAGTACTTC.

This sequence joins TRBV2 and TRBJ1-2, with 7 nucleotides matching TRBD1. Germline V CDR1 and CDR2: SNHLY, FYNNEI. The CDR3 is 13 residues long. V was clipped by 6 bases and J by 4 bases; unmatched bases: 5. The CDR3 DNA sequence: TGTGCCAGCAGGAGGACAGGCCTCTATGGCTACACCTTC. Translation gives CASRRTGLYGYTF.

V gene TRBV2 combines with J gene TRBJ1-1, with a tentative D call TRBD1 (6 bases). CDR1 and CDR2 from the germline V gene are SNHLY and FYNNEI. Trimming left V 5 bases short and J 5 bases short, with 18 bases between. CDR3 length: 15 amino acids. CDR3 protein: CASSQEGQKGTEAFF. CDR3 DNA: TGTGCCAGCAGTCAAGAGGGACAAAAGGGTACTGAAGCTTTCTTT. The full variable domain, completed using reference TRBV2 and TRBJ1-1, is EPEVTQTPSHQVTQMGQEVILRCVPISNHLYFYWYRQILGQKVEFLVSFYNNEISEKSEIFDDQFSVERPDGSNFTLKIRSTKLEDSAMYFCASSQEGQKGTEAFFGQGTRLTVV.

The chain is built from TRBV19 and TRBJ1-2, with D perhaps TRBD1 (5 bases). The CDR3 spans 15 residues. Germline V gives CDR1 LNHDA, CDR2 SQIVND (reference sequence). V lost 3 bases to trimming and J lost 5 bases, with 16 bases between them. The CDR3, as DNA: TGTGCCAGTAGTATGGGGCAGCTCCGTTCTTATGGCTACACCTTC. Its protein product is CASSMGQLRSYGYTF.

The chain uses TRBV27 and TRBJ2-3; D gene unclear. V was clipped by 0 bases and J by 3 bases, with 10 bases between them. This CDR3 contains 15 residues. Germline V CDR1 and CDR2: MNHEY, SMNVEV (reference sequence). CDR3 DNA sequence: TGTGCCAGCAGTTTATCCGAGCCCTCAACAGATACGCAGTATTTT. Residues: CASSLSEPSTDTQYF.

The CDR3 loop reads CASSSPTENYGYTF. The DNA of the CDR3 is TGTGCCAGCTCCTCGCCGACAGAGAACTATGGCTACACCTTC. The chain recombines TRBV6-6 with TRBJ1-2, with D possibly being TRBD1 (5 bases). The V end was cut by 8 bases, the J end by 2 bases, with 15 bases between. This CDR3 comprises 14 residues. In germline, CDR1 is MNHNY, CDR2 SVGAGI (reference sequence).

The CDR3 DNA is TGTGCCACTCAACTAGCGGGAGCCGGTGAGCAGTTCTTC. Translation gives CATQLAGAGEQFF. V is TRBV25-1 and J is TRBJ2-1, with TRBD2 matching 11 bases. Germline loops: CDR1 MGHDK, CDR2 SYGVNS. This CDR3 region has 13 residues. V lost 10 bases to trimming and J lost 9 bases; unmatched junction nucleotides: 8.

The J gene is TRBJ2-2, the V gene TRBV28; 8 bases line up with TRBD2. The CDR3 covers 16 residues. V lost 6 bases, J lost 1 base, and 7 bases stayed unmatched. Germline V gene lookup returns CDR1 MDHEN and CDR2 SYDVKM. CDR3 bases: TGTGCCAGCAGCATAGGCCTAGCGGGGAACACCGGGGAGCTGTTTTTT. This sequence encodes CASSIGLAGNTGELFF.

This sequence joins TRBV6-5 and TRBJ1-2; D not certain. The CDR3 spans 10 residues. Germline V gene lookup returns CDR1 MNHEY and CDR2 SVGAGI. CDR3 sequence reads: CAGRDYGYTF. Written as DNA, the CDR3 is TGTGCTGGTCGGGACTATGGCTACACCTTC.

This chain uses TRBV28 with TRBJ1-4, with TRBD1 matching over 9 bases. The CDR3 has 15 amino acids. Germline values: CDR1 MDHEN, CDR2 SYDVKM. V lost 4 bases to trimming and J lost 8 bases; unmatched junction nucleotides: 8. CDR3 protein: CASSSPGGTGEKLFF. CDR3 sequence (DNA): TGTGCCAGCAGTTCCCCTGGAGGGACAGGGGAAAAACTGTTTTTT. The entire variable domain, with the rest obtained from reference TRBV28 and TRBJ1-4, is as follows: DVKVTQSSRYLVKRTGEKVFLECVQDMDHENMFWYRQDPGLGLRLIYFSYDVKMKEKGDIPEGYSVSREKKERFSLILESASTNQTSMYLCASSSPGGTGEKLFFGSGTQLSVL.

The genes are TRBV28 and TRBJ1-1, with TRBD1 matching over 9 bases. Looked up from germline, CDR1 is MDHEN and CDR2 is SYDVKM. CDR3 size: 15 residues. V shed 6 bases and J 3 bases; nucleotides not matched to a gene: 8. Written as DNA, the CDR3 is TGTGCCAGCAGACCGACAGGGGGTAAGGACACTGAAGCTTTCTTT. Amino acid sequence: CASRPTGGKDTEAFF.